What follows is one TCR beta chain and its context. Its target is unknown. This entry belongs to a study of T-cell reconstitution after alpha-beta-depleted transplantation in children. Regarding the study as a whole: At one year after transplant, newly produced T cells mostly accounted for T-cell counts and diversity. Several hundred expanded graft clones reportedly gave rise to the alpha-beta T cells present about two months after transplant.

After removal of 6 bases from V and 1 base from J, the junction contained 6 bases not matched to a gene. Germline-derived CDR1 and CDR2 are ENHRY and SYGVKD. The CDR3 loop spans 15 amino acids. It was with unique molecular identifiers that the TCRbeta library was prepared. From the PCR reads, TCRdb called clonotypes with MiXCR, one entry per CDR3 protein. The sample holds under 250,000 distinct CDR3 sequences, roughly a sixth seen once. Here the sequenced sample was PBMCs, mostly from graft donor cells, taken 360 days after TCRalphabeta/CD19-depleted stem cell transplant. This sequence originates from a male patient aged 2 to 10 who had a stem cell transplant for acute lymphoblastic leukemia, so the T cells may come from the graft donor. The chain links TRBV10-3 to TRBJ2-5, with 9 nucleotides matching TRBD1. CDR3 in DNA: TGTGCCATCAGGAAACAGGGGGCTCCCCAAGAGACCCAGTACTTC. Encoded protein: CAIRKQGAPQETQYF.